This T cell receptor beta chain was sequenced in a study of cytomegalovirus exposure and HLA in healthy donors (dated by TCRdb to the late 2010s). At the level of the whole study: According to an earlier analysis of a few hundred of the donors, some 180 million T cells yielded 95 million to 140 million unique TCR beta sequences and about 300 Gb of sequence data. Roughly 300 gigabases of sequencing data and 91 million or so unique TCR sequences made up an early release that covered roughly 670 HLA-typed donors. Of the 350 to 450 genotyped donors, approximately 82% fell in the genetic ancestry cluster associated with self-reported Caucasian donors. The aim of the study was to test whether cataloging public T cell receptors could identify signatures of past pathogen exposure. Using immunosequencing, the study profiled T cell repertoires from fewer than 700 subjects and related those repertoires to cytomegalovirus serostatus. Along with the approximately 700-subject first cohort, a separate validation cohort of over a hundred different subjects was used. The study combined high-throughput TCR immunosequencing, statistical association of individual TCRs with disease status, and machine learning to predict cytomegalovirus infection status. A later analysis re-analyzed previously published TCR beta repertoires from 660 or so donors and added high-resolution HLA genotyping to study TCR occurrence patterns. In the later analysis, no new phenotypic data were used to find candidate immune exposures; instead, reliance was placed on TCR beta sequences and their occurrence across donors. An earlier analysis of more than 450 of the donors used high-throughput TCR beta sequencing to judge whether each TCR beta V gene segment behaved as functional or pseudogenic. Donor age, sex, ethnicity and CMV serostatus were compiled together with the repertoire data. In a later genetic analysis, genome-wide SNP genotypes for about three fifths of the 666 donors were used, and that subset was treated as a discovery cohort. Every repertoire in the discovery cohort had been generated on one and the same sequencing platform. HLA typing covered class I and class II loci at four-digit resolution. Typing coverage differed by locus: A, B, C, DRB1 and DQB1 were typed in about 620-640 donors, DQA1 in 522, DPA1 in some 600, and DPB1 in just under 490. Five DR-DQ haplotypes were treated as single units for association and clustering because of strong linkage in the cohort. On average, 235,054 unique TCR beta nucleotide sequences were sequenced per donor among fewer than 500 genotyped donors of the cohort, with roughly a sixth of those sequences being non-productive.

V loses 10 bases of germline sequence and J loses 3 bases, and the interval between the two ends is 16 bases. CDR1 and CDR2 (SNHLY, FYNNEI) derive from the germline V gene. There are 14 amino acids in the CDR3, from cysteine to phenylalanine inclusive. Only CDR3 DNA is held: 42 bases, read in frame from base 1. The receptor library was made with the immunoSEQ multiplex PCR assay. For the multiplex PCR, a mixture combining 60 forward primers for TCR Vbeta segments and 13 reverse primers for TCR Jbeta segments was used. The CDR3 region of rearranged TCR beta genes was amplified from genomic DNA by a multiplex PCR assay. On the Illumina HiSeq System, the amplified TCR beta libraries were sequenced as 87-base-pair reads. Per the source publication's procedure: A later analysis tallied around 87 million unique TCR beta chains across the roughly 610 repertoires, and some 10 million of those chains were shared by two or more donors. Raw reads were error-corrected and collapsed into unique sequences by a nearest-neighbor algorithm in which closely related sequences were merged to remove PCR and sequencing errors. To assign V, D and J gene segments, CDR3 sequences were aligned to IMGT reference sequences. For a sequence to be retained, a match of at least six nucleotides was required to both a V gene segment and a J gene segment. Rearrangements were classified as productive when the CDR3 lacked stop codons and remained in frame with V and J, and all other rearrangements were classified as non-productive. CDR3 was defined by IMGT convention, running from the second conserved V-encoded cysteine to the conserved J-encoded phenylalanine. In an earlier analysis of 550 to 650 of the donors, sequences lacking an unambiguous match to a single V gene segment were excluded. In an earlier analysis of about 590 of the donors, a V segment was called functional when productive rearrangements were above 56.7%, and segregating when the standard deviation between donors exceeded 5%. A statistical classification framework was developed to diagnose cytomegalovirus status using the catalog of TCR beta chain sequences. In a later analysis, TCR nucleotide sequences were compared against IMGT/GENE-DB human TR gene sequences so that V and J genes could be assigned. A later analysis assigned CDR3 sequences and most-parsimonious VDJ recombination scenarios with the TCRdist pipeline. A later analysis defined each TCR beta chain by its CDR3 amino acid sequence plus V-gene family, and excluded reads lacking a unique V-gene family. In a later analysis, 450 to 600 highly shared, low-generation-probability nucleotide sequences were removed to address suspected cross-contamination and a sequencing artifact. For each public chain, a later analysis derived a clonal expansion index from normalized ranks of inferred template counts within each repertoire. A later analysis computed generation probabilities with a VDJ recombination model fitted to out-of-frame rearrangements, and checked the results against IGoR. In a later analysis, hypergeometric tests were used to score TCR-TCR, TCR-HLA and TCR-CMV co-occurrence, with a repertoire-size bias correction applied to TCR pairs. A later analysis estimated false discovery rates by permuting HLA or CMV assignments 20 times. In a later analysis, co-occurring TCRs were grouped using DBSCAN, and TCRdist sequence similarity was added for clustering within HLA-allele-positive subsets. Co-occurrence clustering excluded repertoires with fewer than 30,000 or more than 120,000 public chains, plus five with anomalous nucleotide sharing. Imported from immuneACCESS, the table was reduced by TCRdb to in-frame sequences with V and J called. These copies leave out some clones; in studies compared against another copy, an unresolved V gene accounts for under half, and the cause of the remainder is not known. Clone size and V and J calls were adopted from that table, with D and trimming inferred from the DNA. The sample table records around 110,000 clones; about 81% of these occur just once. The ten largest account for roughly 2.5% of the sample.

In total, fewer than 750 healthy bone marrow donors made up the cohort. All cohort members were sampled while nominally healthy, although unrecorded immune exposures were likely present. The donor was CMV seropositive and belonged to the group of 250 to 300 seropositive cohort members. A peripheral blood sample was provided by each donor, and peripheral blood mononuclear cells were used for TCR beta sequencing. Genomic DNA extraction from the blood cell samples was performed with the Qiagen DNeasy Blood Extraction Kit. On this clone: Its antigen target is currently unknown. It has no much larger one-base neighbor in the sample; base qualities were not kept.

Study-wide conclusions, independent of this receptor: Sequencing depth was assumed to be roughly uniform across donors in the presence/absence analyses, though that assumption may not hold. Because HLA typing was missing for some donors at each locus, association tests included only the typed subset. While some public TCRs were present in many individuals, most TCR sequences turned up only very rarely across donors. In a later analysis, HLA-associated TCR beta chains showed more clonal expansion and lower generation probabilities than non-associated chains that were equally common. Seventeen rarely observed V segments, including chromosome 9 orphons, were excluded from the earlier analysis of 550 to 700 of the donors because counts were too low. According to the authors, the approach could potentially be generalized to other disease states and immunological phenotypes. According to a later analysis, TCR association rates differed among HLA loci, with DRB1 alleles showing the most associated TCRs and HLA-C alleles showing the fewest. The cohort was sequenced for TCR beta chains only, and without alpha or paired-chain data the features that could be detected were limited. The classifier was reported to diagnose cytomegalovirus status with high specificity and sensitivity in both the original and validation cohorts. Linkage disequilibrium might explain the correlated functional status among segregating V segments, but an unknown experimental factor could not be excluded. The study listed 164 TCR beta chains as associated with cytomegalovirus. Immune exposure information for the cohort was limited to CMV serostatus. At a false discovery rate of 0.05, a later analysis linked approximately 18,000 TCR beta sequences to specific HLA alleles. A further reported finding was that TCR beta sequences accurately predicted the HLA-A and HLA-B alleles for most subjects in the first cohort. Some IMGT-functional V segments, including TRBV6-2 and TRBV6-3, could not be distinguished by the 87-base-pair reads and were therefore excluded. In a later genetic analysis, a missense DCLRE1C variant was associated with V-gene and J-gene trimming of TCR beta chains, and the association was replicated in an independent cohort. In an earlier analysis of some 500 of the donors, most TCR beta V segments appeared in productive rearrangements about 90% or about 30% of the time, broadly matching IMGT annotations. A cluster of highly shared sequence variants was judged likely to represent a technical artifact of the sequencing pipeline. Most CMV-associated TCR beta chains appeared to be HLA-restricted in a later analysis, and the HLA associations seemed to be driven largely by CMV exposure. When HLA alleles, especially DR and DQ, strongly co-occurred, attributing TCR associations to individual alleles was difficult. Several of the top co-occurrence clusters appeared to be linked to parvovirus B19, influenza, CMV and Epstein-Barr virus, according to a later analysis. According to a later genetic analysis, donors in an Asian-associated ancestry cluster had fewer N-insertions in productive TCRs than the approximately 630-donor mean. In vitro tests confirmed that a few of the cytomegalovirus-associated TCR beta chains recognize cytomegalovirus antigens.

Sequenced input: PBMCs. The clonotype comes from a man aged 25-45 years in good health and CMV-seropositive. Here the chain combines TRBV2 and TRBJ2-1; the D gene cannot be resolved reliably. The bases read TGTGCCACCGCAACCGCCCGGGTCTACAATGAGCAGTTCTTC. Translated, this is CATATARVYNEQFF.